This T cell receptor (beta chain) originates from a study of blood T cell repertoires in COVID-19. With 2 bases removed from V and 4 bases from J, the gap between germline ends came to 14 bases. The germline V gene encodes CDR1 MDHEN and CDR2 SYDVKM. The CDR3 sequence is 15 residues long. Original analysis: Reference gene primer amplification gave estimated nucleated cell counts. TCRdb's copy holds only in-frame clones and misses some; the assay was immunoSEQ multiplex PCR. That table supplies the V and J calls and clone size; D and trimming were determined from the DNA. Of some 180,000 clones in the sample, approximately 90% were seen once. This clone was seen once.

V is TRBV28 and J is TRBJ1-2; possibly TRBD1 for D (6 bases). This sequence originates from a man between 50 and 59 years old with COVID-19, enrolled during active disease. The sequenced material came from peripheral blood. The CDR3 nucleotides are TGTGCCAGCAGTTTAGGTGGCAGGGGACCCTATGGCTACACCTTC. Amino acids: CASSLGGRGPYGYTF.